The clone carrying this TCR beta chain was found a few times. Its antigen is undetermined. TCRdb re-analysed the 5' RACE reads in MiXCR, keeping a single row per CDR3 protein. Seen here are approximately 170,000 distinct CDR3 sequences, 10% to 15% observed once, and the top ten hold roughly 3.4%. The CDR3 sequence is 16 residues long. Germline V CDR1 and CDR2: SGHRS, YFSETQ. V shed 3 bases, J shed 4 bases, and the junction held 11 bases outside the gene matches. This sample is drawn from a study of T-cell memory formation after mild COVID-19. As for the study in general: Largely donor-specific sequence clusters came from a couple of donors. Study-level findings and limits: That cross-reactive memory joined was suggested by some responding clones appearing in pre-infection memory. Balance between CD4 and CD8 was seen in clones contracting day 15 to 85, and a CD4+ lean was seen in later expanders.

The sequence derives from a man aged 18 to 29 who had mild COVID-19 (a few samples of this study predate the infection). Cell type and time point are not known. Specimen: PBMCs or a T cell subset sorted from them (not recorded which). This rearrangement joins TRBV5-1 to TRBJ2-3; 7 bases map to TRBD2. The CDR3 coding sequence is TGCGCCAGCAGCTCAAGGACTAGTGGGCTGCCAGATACGCAGTATTTT. It yields the protein CASSSRTSGLPDTQYF.